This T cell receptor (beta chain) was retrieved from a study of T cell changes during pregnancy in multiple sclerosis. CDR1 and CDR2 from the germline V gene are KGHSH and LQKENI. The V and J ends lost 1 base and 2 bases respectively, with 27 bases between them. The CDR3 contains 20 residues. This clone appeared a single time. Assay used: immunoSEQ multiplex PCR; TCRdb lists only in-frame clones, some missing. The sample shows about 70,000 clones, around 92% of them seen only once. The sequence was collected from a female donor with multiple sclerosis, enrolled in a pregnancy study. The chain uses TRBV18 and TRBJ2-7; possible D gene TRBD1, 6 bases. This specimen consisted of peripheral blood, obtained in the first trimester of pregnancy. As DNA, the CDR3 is TGTGCCAGCTCACCACTAGAATCAGCTGGGGGCGTCACACGGCCCTACGAGCAGTACTTC. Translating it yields CASSPLESAGGVTRPYEQYF. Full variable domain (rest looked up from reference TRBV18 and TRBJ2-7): NAGVMQNPRHLVRRRGQEARLRCSPMKGHSHVYWYRQLPEEGLKFMVYLQKENIIDESGMPKERFSAEFPKEGPSILRIQQVVRGDSAAYFCASSPLESAGGVTRPYEQYFGPGTRLTVT.